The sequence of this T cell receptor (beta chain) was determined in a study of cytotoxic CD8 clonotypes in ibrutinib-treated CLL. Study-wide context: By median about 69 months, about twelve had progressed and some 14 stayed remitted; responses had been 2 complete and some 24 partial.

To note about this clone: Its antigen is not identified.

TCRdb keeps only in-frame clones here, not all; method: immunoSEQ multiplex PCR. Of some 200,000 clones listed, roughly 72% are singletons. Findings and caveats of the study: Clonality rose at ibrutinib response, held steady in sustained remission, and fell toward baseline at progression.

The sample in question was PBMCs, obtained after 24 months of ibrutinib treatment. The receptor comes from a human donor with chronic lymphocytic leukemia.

The CDR3 DNA sequence: TGTGCCAGCAGTTTCGGGACTAGCGGGACAGGATCCTACGAGCAGTACTTC. Protein sequence: CASSFGTSGTGSYEQYF. The J gene is TRBJ2-7, the V gene TRBV27; 13 bases match TRBD2. CDR3 length: 17 amino acids. Looked up from germline, CDR1 is MNHEY and CDR2 is SMNVEV (reference sequence). V was pared by 3 bases and J by 1 base, with 6 bases of the junction left unmatched.